This T cell receptor (beta chain) was documented in a study of T cells in Graves' hyperthyroidism and ophthalmopathy. In the study overall: Blood was drawn when the patient was first diagnosed and still untreated. Study observations and caveats: Most clonotypes that expanded in the thyroid above 0.001 also showed up in blood.

TCR beta CDR3 sequences were amplified from RNA transcripts. TCR CDR3 regions were first amplified by RT-PCR with HTBI primers. TCRdb redid the calling of the multiplex PCR reads with MiXCR, one entry per CDR3 protein. Of roughly 280,000 distinct CDR3 sequences in the sample, 15% to 20% are singletons; the top ten hold roughly 53%. J was trimmed by 7 bases and V by 5 bases; bases with no gene match: 6. Looked up from germline, CDR1 is DFQATT and CDR2 is SNEGSKA (reference sequence). The CDR3 contains 13 residues. This clonotype was seen repeatedly, ten times or more. As yet, its antigen is unknown. Sequencing used blood. The sequence was obtained from a woman in her sixties with Graves' ophthalmopathy. The gene calls are TRBV20-1 and TRBJ1-5; 9 bases are a match to TRBD1. The CDR3 here is CSAQGQGGQPQHF. The CDR3, as DNA: TGCAGTGCTCAGGGACAGGGTGGACAGCCCCAGCATTTT.